The rows below give T cell receptor beta chains drawn from one sample of a study of early T cells in non-severe SARS-CoV-2 infection. MiXCR was run by TCRdb on the 5' RACE reads, yielding one entry per CDR3 protein. This repertoire shows 98,000 or so distinct CDR3 sequences, about 12% found once; its top ten account for roughly 2.9%. Sequencing was done on a sample of whole blood. The receptor set was obtained from an adult who was a healthcare worker with PCR-confirmed SARS-CoV-2 infection or an uninfected control (not recorded which). CDR3s include the opening cysteine and the closing phenylalanine or tryptophan. The D gene is left open where the match is weak. Clone size is given for some rows only: seen once, a few or many times, or a class if the clone is expanded.

>TRBJ2-1|TRBV11-2|.|TRBD2
CASSPLPAGAVNNEQFF
TGTGCCAGCAGCCCCTTGCCGGCGGGAGCGGTGAACAATGAGCAGTTCTTC
>TRBJ2-3|TRBV19|many|TRBD2
CASSSSGAQDTQYF
TGTGCCAGTAGTAGTAGCGGGGCCCAGGATACGCAGTATTTT
>TRBJ2-3|TRBV30|many|TRBD1
CAWSAGTGKSSTDTQYF
TGTGCCTGGAGTGCCGGGACAGGGAAGTCTAGCACAGATACGCAGTATTTT
>TRBJ2-7|TRBV19|.|.
CASSIGAGPERYF
TGTGCCAGTAGTATAGGCGCGGGCCCGGAGCGGTACTTC
>TRBJ1-4|TRBV6-4|.|TRBD1
CASSTGTGDEKLFF
TGTGCCAGCAGTACCGGGACAGGGGATGAAAAACTGTTTTTT
>TRBJ2-1|TRBV29-1|.|.
CSVGYHSQYNEQFF
TGCAGCGTTGGGTACCATTCCCAATACAATGAGCAGTTCTTC
>TRBJ2-7|TRBV20-1|.|.
CSASPESRRGEQYF
TGCAGTGCTAGCCCCGAGAGCCGCCGGGGCGAGCAGTACTTC
>TRBJ2-7|TRBV28|many|.
CASSLTSSYEQYF
TGTGCCAGCAGTTTAACCTCCTCCTACGAGCAGTACTTC
>TRBJ2-3|TRBV29-1|.|.
CSVDRTPDTQYF
TGCAGCGTTGACAGGACCCCGGATACGCAGTATTTT
>TRBJ1-5|TRBV7-8|.|.
CASSSGPLNQPQHF
TGTGCCAGCAGCTCGGGACCCCTAAATCAGCCCCAGCATTTT
>TRBJ2-7|TRBV7-9|few|.
CASSRDSTEQYF
TGTGCCAGCAGCCGCGACTCTACTGAGCAGTACTTC
>TRBJ2-3|TRBV2|many|.
CATGRGGYTDTQYF
TGTGCCACCGGTCGGGGCGGATACACAGATACGCAGTATTTT
>TRBJ2-1|TRBV5-1|.|TRBD1
CASSVNLGGLINEQFF
TGCGCCAGCAGCGTAAACCTAGGGGGCCTTATCAATGAGCAGTTCTTC
>TRBJ2-3|TRBV6-1|.|.
CASSHEFVTDTQYF
TGTGCCAGCAGTCATGAGTTCGTTACAGATACGCAGTATTTT
>TRBJ2-5|TRBV29-1|many|.
CSVPIRAAKETQYF
TGCAGCGTCCCCATCCGGGCGGCTAAAGAGACCCAGTACTTC
>TRBJ1-2|TRBV6-5|many|.
CASSYSRVSYGYTF
TGTGCCAGCTCCTACTCCCGGGTCTCCTATGGCTACACCTTC